The clone carrying this TCR beta chain was seen only a few times. Its antigen remains unknown. Sequencing used immunoSEQ multiplex PCR; TCRdb keeps in-frame clones, though not all of them. This sample has fewer than 250,000 clones, with 80% to 90% found just once. The sample belongs to a study of cytomegalovirus exposure and HLA in healthy donors. Study findings and constraints: TCR clusters originating in the first cohort tended to co-occur in the 110 or so validation repertoires, according to a later analysis. Reports credit the classifier with highly specific, highly sensitive diagnosis of cytomegalovirus status.

CDR3 length: 17 residues. Germline-derived CDR1 and CDR2 are MNHEY and SMNVEV (reference sequence). V shed 4 bases and J 1 base; nucleotides not matched to a gene: 10. The origin of this receptor is a woman younger than 30 in good health and CMV-seropositive. Material for sequencing was PBMCs. V and J are TRBV27 and TRBJ2-5; 9 positions agree with TRBD1. CDR3 amino acids: CASSSTRTGVSQETQYF. The CDR3 nucleotides are TGTGCCAGCAGTTCGACACGGACAGGGGTGAGCCAAGAGACCCAGTACTTC.